This T cell receptor beta chain comes out of a study of blood T cell repertoires in COVID-19 (dated by TCRdb to about 2020). In the study overall: Samples covering the acute and convalescent phases of COVID-19 were provided by collaborators in the United States, Italy and Spain. HLA class I and class II types, where available, came from metadata supplied by the sample provider rather than from assay-based typing. Deeply sampled blood TCRbeta repertoires from subjects exposed to, actively infected with, or recovered from COVID-19 were included in the dataset. The repertoires were made available in a free public database intended to serve as a resource for research on the immune response to SARS-CoV-2. The prospective study material was composed of cDNA or gDNA derived from T cells, B-cell-depleted T cells, or PBMCs. Sample metadata almost always included a de-identified subject ID, COVID-19 status, age in years and sex. The samples were drawn from the first 160 participants of the ongoing ImmuneRACE study and from 950 to 1,500 subjects provided by 6 global collaborators.

Spanning cysteine to phenylalanine, the CDR3 consists of 18 amino acids. Just CDR3 DNA is preserved here, 54 bases in frame from base 1. Taken from the germline V gene, the CDR1 and CDR2 loops are SNHLY and FYNNEI. V and J are trimmed by 5 bases and 7 bases, and the gene matches miss 18 bases of the junction. Enrolling through a virtual design, the prospective study's participants ranged in age from roughly 18 to 90 years and lived across more than 20 United States geographic areas. In the prospective study, participants were assigned to cohorts based on the clinical history participants reported in a screening survey and a study questionnaire. Recovered participants in ImmuneRACE Cohort 3 were defined as having two consecutive negative NP/OP PCR tests, clearance from a healthcare professional, or resolution of symptoms. In the prospective study, mobile phlebotomists collected whole blood, serum and a nasopharyngeal or oropharyngeal swab from each participant. Over a roughly 2-month period, participants in the prospective study had the option of providing additional blood draws and questionnaires. Before DNA extraction, prospective study blood samples were shipped either frozen or at room temperature.

The full study reports these points: The quantity of clinical and demographic metadata differed by source and by participant and was supplied without curation.

TCRbeta CDR3 regions were amplified from genomic DNA using the immunoSEQ Assay, a bias-controlled multiplex PCR. In the authors' own workflow: The number of nucleated cells in each sample was estimated from the amplification of reference gene primers within the assay. Sequence reads were collapsed and filtered to measure the absolute abundance of every unique TCRbeta CDR3 rearrangement. For each sample, productive Simpson clonality was calculated as the square root of Simpson's diversity index over productive rearrangements. Not all clones reach the TCRdb copy of this immuneACCESS table, which keeps in-frame sequences only. Checked studies attribute under half of the gap to unresolved V genes and leave the rest unexplained. V and J calls and clone size follow that table, whereas D and trimming were derived from the DNA. The sample yields approximately 290,000 clones; roughly 88% were counted once. More than 3.5% of the sample lies in the top ten.

Concerning this clone: Its target antigen remains unknown. Per-nucleotide qualities are absent, and no much larger clonotype sits a single base away.

Sample: PBMCs or T cells enriched from blood (not recorded which). The TCR was taken from a woman aged 25-40 years who had recovered from COVID-19. The sequence is built from TRBV2 and TRBJ2-4, with 9 middle bases fitting TRBD1. The CDR3 protein sequence reads: CASSNPRPEQGAGNIQYF. The DNA sequence reads TGTGCCAGCAGTAACCCCCGACCCGAACAGGGGGCGGGGAACATTCAGTACTTC.